Each of the 13 T cell receptor beta chains below was sequenced from the same sample in a study of T cells in tuberculosis. Only in-frame clones appear in the TCRdb table, and some are missing; sequencing was by immunoSEQ multiplex PCR. The sample gives some 30,000 clones, about 90% of which show up once; around 7% is in the top ten. This sample's time point: new active TB diagnosis, blood taken before or within 7 days of starting treatment. The input for sequencing was PBMCs, taken at tuberculosis diagnosis. These receptors all stem from an adult with tuberculosis.

The chain combines TRBV10-3 with TRBJ2-1; TRBD1 might be the D (6 bases). Looked up from germline, CDR1 is ENHRY and CDR2 is SYGVKD. This CDR3 spans 15 amino acids. V was shortened by 2 bases and J by 2 bases, with 10 bases between the two germline ends. The CDR3 reads CAISEGTPTYNEQFF. Written as DNA, the CDR3 is TGTGCCATCAGTGAGGGGACACCGACCTACAATGAGCAGTTCTTC.

The chain employs TRBV10-2 and TRBJ1-2; weak D call: TRBD1 (6 bases). Trimming removed 3 bases at V and 6 bases at J, with 14 bases between. The CDR3 has 14 amino acids. CDR1 is WSHSY and CDR2 is SAAADI in the germline V gene. This chain's CDR3 is CASSEEGGLNGYTF. The CDR3 coding sequence is TGCGCCAGCAGTGAAGAGGGGGGGCTTAATGGCTACACCTTC.

The chain carries TRBV6-1 and TRBJ1-2; TRBD1 is a possible D gene (6 bases). The germline V gene has CDR1 MNHNS and CDR2 SASEGT. V lost 10 bases, J lost 2 bases, and 17 bases lay in between. This CDR3 contains 14 residues. The chain's CDR3 is CATTMDSPNYGYTF. For the CDR3, the DNA is TGTGCCACCACAATGGACAGCCCAAACTATGGCTACACCTTC.

This chain links TRBV10-1 with TRBJ2-1; D is perhaps TRBD2 (5 bases). The CDR3 contains 16 residues. The V and J ends lost 2 bases and 4 bases respectively, with 15 bases between them. Germline V lookup: CDR1 WNHNN, CDR2 SYGVQD (reference sequence). This CDR3 is CASSEQRPIDYNEQFF. CDR3 nucleotides: TGCGCCAGCAGTGAGCAGCGGCCGATAGATTACAATGAGCAGTTCTTC.

V usage is TRBV9 and J usage is TRBJ2-7, with 12 bases identical to TRBD2. Trimming took 5 bases from V and 3 from J; bases not matched to a gene: 3. Germline CDR1 is SGDLS and CDR2 is YYNGEE. The CDR3 sequence is 14 residues long. The CDR3 coding sequence is TGTGCCAGCAGTCTGACTAGCGGGAGCTACGAGCAGTACTTC. Protein: CASSLTSGSYEQYF.

A few counts support this clone. This sequence joins TRBV5-1 and TRBJ1-1; a weak D match, TRBD1 (5 bases). CDR1 is SGHRS and CDR2 is YFSETQ in the germline V gene. The CDR3 has 15 amino acids. Trimming stripped 0 bases from V and 1 base from J, with 10 bases between. The CDR3 DNA sequence: TGCGCCAGCAGCTTGGATACAGGTCCGAACACTGAAGCTTTCTTT. Translated: CASSLDTGPNTEAFF.

Here the CDR3 reads CASRTGQGREKLFF. DNA of the CDR3: TGTGCCAGCCGAACGGGACAGGGGCGTGAAAAACTGTTTTTT. The rearrangement uses TRBV2 and TRBJ1-4; 10 bases align to TRBD1. The ends lost 8 bases at V and 7 bases at J; junction bases unmatched: 7. Germline assignment: CDR1 SNHLY and CDR2 FYNNEI. This CDR3 region has 14 residues.

The rearrangement uses TRBV19 and TRBJ1-1; unclear D gene. The V gene's germline CDR1 is LNHDA and CDR2 SQIVND (reference sequence). CDR3 length: 14 amino acids. Between the trimmed V and J ends, which lost 3 bases and 7 bases, there was a span of 15 bases. CDR3 region: CASSITGGSGEAFF. The CDR3 DNA follows: TGTGCCAGTAGTATCACGGGAGGTTCGGGTGAAGCTTTCTTT.

V and J are TRBV2 and TRBJ1-2; tentative D call: TRBD1 (5 bases). There are 12 residues in the CDR3. The ends were cut back, 3 bases at V and 8 bases at J, with 10 bases in the middle. In germline, CDR1 is SNHLY, CDR2 FYNNEI. The CDR3 loop reads CASSDREAGYTF. DNA for the CDR3: TGTGCCAGCAGTGACAGGGAAGCGGGCTACACCTTC.

The rearrangement joins TRBV27 to TRBJ1-4; D is unresolved. The CDR3 sequence is 15 residues long. Trimming left V 4 bases short and J 3 bases short, with 12 bases between. The V gene's germline CDR1 is MNHEY and CDR2 SMNVEV (reference sequence). CDR3 sequence reads: CASSSLEAANEKLFF. The CDR3 bases are TGTGCCAGCAGTTCTTTGGAGGCAGCTAATGAAAAACTGTTTTTT.

This chain uses TRBV27 with TRBJ2-3; 8 bases align to TRBD2. The CDR3 covers 16 residues. The junction had 16 bases not matched to a gene; V was cut back by 7 bases and J by 7 bases. The germline V gene encodes CDR1 MNHEY and CDR2 SMNVEV (reference sequence). Here the CDR3 reads CASTPDLAGGRYTQYF. In nucleotides, the CDR3 is TGTGCCAGCACCCCAGACCTTGCGGGGGGACGCTATACGCAGTATTTT.

The chain employs TRBV5-5 and TRBJ2-3; 14 bases fit TRBD2. Unmatched junction bases numbered 8, after V lost 3 bases and J lost 8 bases. Germline CDR1 is SGHKS and CDR2 is YYEKEE (reference sequence). This CDR3 spans 16 amino acids. In DNA, the CDR3 is TGTGCCAGCAGCTCCATGACTAGCGGGGGGGCGGTTACGCAGTATTTT. Its protein product is CASSSMTSGGAVTQYF.

This sequence joins TRBV19 and TRBJ1-1; a possible D gene is TRBD1 (6 bases). Germline CDR1 and CDR2: LNHDA and SQIVND (reference sequence). V was shortened by 7 bases and J by 1 base, with 13 bases between the two germline ends. The CDR3 has 14 amino acids. The CDR3 loop is CASTPDRSNTEAFF. The CDR3 DNA is TGTGCCAGTACCCCGGACAGATCGAACACTGAAGCTTTCTTT.